The 25 T cell receptor beta chains reported below all come from one sample, sequenced in a study of PD-1 blockade in classical Hodgkin lymphoma. Method: immunoSEQ multiplex PCR; TCRdb's copy keeps in-frame clones and lacks some. The table lists about 39,000 clones, around 70% of them singletons, with 13% to 15% in the top ten. Every patient had relapsed following autologous stem cell transplantation, and cohorts differed in brentuximab vedotin exposure. The starting material was peripheral blood mononuclear cells (PBMCs), obtained before the second cycle of nivolumab. The receptors come from a human donor with classical Hodgkin lymphoma.

V usage is TRBV19 and J usage is TRBJ2-1; 7 bases map to TRBD1. The CDR3 is 13 amino acids. V lost 2 bases to trimming and J lost 9 bases; unmatched junction nucleotides: 4. Germline V lookup: CDR1 LNHDA, CDR2 SQIVND (reference sequence). The CDR3 region is CASSIPTGVEQFF. CDR3 in DNA: TGTGCCAGTAGTATACCTACAGGGGTTGAGCAGTTCTTC. Filled out from reference TRBV19 and TRBJ2-1, the complete variable domain reads DGGITQSPKYLFRKEGQNVTLSCEQNLNHDAMYWYRQDPGQGLRLIYYSQIVNDFQKGDIAEGYSVSREKKESFPLTVTSAQKNPTAFYLCASSIPTGVEQFFGPGTRLTVL.

The chain employs TRBV6-1 and TRBJ2-1, with a weak D call TRBD1 (6 bases). CDR1 is MNHNS and CDR2 is SASEGT in the germline V gene. V lost 3 bases and J 4 bases, leaving 13 bases between the germline ends. This CDR3 contains 15 residues. CDR3 residues: CASSEDGTSYNEQFF. In DNA form, the CDR3 reads TGTGCCAGCAGTGAGGACGGGACATCATACAATGAGCAGTTCTTC.

The rearrangement links TRBV2 to TRBJ2-7, with TRBD1 matching over 7 bases. CDR1 SNHLY and CDR2 FYNNEI come from the germline V gene. CDR3 length equals 14 residues. The V and J ends lost 5 bases and 4 bases, in that order; junction bases with no gene match: 8. CDR3 coding DNA: TGTGCCAGCAGTCCCGGGACAGTCCCTTACGAGCAGTACTTC. This sequence encodes CASSPGTVPYEQYF.

This clone was recorded a few times. This chain links TRBV5-1 with TRBJ2-5; TRBD2 matches 15 bases. Per the germline V gene, CDR1 is SGHRS and CDR2 is YFSETQ. Trimming took 3 bases from V and 5 from J; bases not matched to a gene: 5. This CDR3 spans 16 amino acids. CDR3 sequence reads: CASSWTSGGAPETQYF. For the CDR3, the DNA is TGCGCCAGCAGCTGGACTAGCGGGGGGGCCCCGGAGACCCAGTACTTC. Supplemented by reference TRBV5-1 and TRBJ2-5, the full variable domain reads KAGVTQTPRYLIKTRGQQVTLSCSPISGHRSVSWYQQTPGQGLQFLFEYFSETQRNKGNFPGRFSGRQFSNSRSEMNVSTLELGDSALYLCASSWTSGGAPETQYFGPGTRLLVL.

For this clone: Other DNA sequences in the sample encode the same CDR3. The chain links TRBV7-9 to TRBJ2-3; D is unclear. Per germline, CDR1 SEHNR and CDR2 FQNEAQ (reference sequence). The V end lost 1 base, the J end lost 7 bases, and 9 bases lay between the germline ends. CDR3 size: 13 residues. The CDR3 protein is CASSLVGGHTQYF. Here the CDR3 DNA reads TGTGCCAGCAGCTTAGTAGGTGGCCATACGCAGTATTTT.

This clone was recorded many times. The chain joins TRBV28 to TRBJ1-1; 8 bases are shared with TRBD1. The germline V gene encodes CDR1 MDHEN and CDR2 SYDVKM. The CDR3 is 16 residues long. Trimming at V came to 4 bases and at J to 3 bases, leaving 10 bases not matched to a gene. Written as DNA, the CDR3 is TGTGCCAGCAGTTCAGGGCAGGGGGCGGGGGACACTGAAGCTTTCTTT. Translated, it gives CASSSGQGAGDTEAFF. The variable domain in full, with the rest retrieved from reference TRBV28 and TRBJ1-1, is DVKVTQSSRYLVKRTGEKVFLECVQDMDHENMFWYRQDPGLGLRLIYFSYDVKMKEKGDIPEGYSVSREKKERFSLILESASTNQTSMYLCASSSGQGAGDTEAFFGQGTRLTVV.

The chain carries TRBV7-9 and TRBJ2-5; 8 nucleotides match TRBD2. Germline V CDR1 and CDR2: SEHNR, FQNEAQ (reference sequence). The CDR3 extends over 17 amino acids. V shed 6 bases and J 4 bases; nucleotides not matched to a gene: 16. CDR3 residues: CASSRFGTSYQGETQYF. CDR3 DNA sequence: TGTGCCAGCAGTCGATTCGGGACTAGTTACCAGGGAGAGACCCAGTACTTC. Full variable domain (remainder filled in from reference TRBV7-9 and TRBJ2-5): DTGVSQNPRHKITKRGQNVTFRCDPISEHNRLYWYRQTLGQGPEFLTYFQNEAQLEKSRLLSDRFSAERPKGSFSTLEIQRTEQGDSAMYLCASSRFGTSYQGETQYFGPGTRLLVL.

This clone was observed a handful of times. The CDR3 DNA sequence: TGTGCCAGCAGTTTAGGGACAGGGGCCTTTCTCTATGGCTACACCTTC. Translation gives CASSLGTGAFLYGYTF. The rearrangement uses TRBV28 and TRBJ1-2; 10 bases align to TRBD1. V dropped 2 bases and J dropped 4; count of bases not matched to a gene: 7. The germline V gene has CDR1 MDHEN and CDR2 SYDVKM. The CDR3 totals 16 residues.

The gene calls are TRBV2 and TRBJ2-1; D uncertain. The CDR3 loop spans 13 amino acids. The germline gives CDR1 SNHLY, CDR2 FYNNEI. Trimming cost V 4 bases and J 5 bases, with 9 bases left between them. The CDR3 region is CASSVEWNNEQFF. CDR3 bases: TGTGCCAGCAGTGTAGAGTGGAACAATGAGCAGTTCTTC.

The V call is TRBV10-3, the J call TRBJ1-5; D is possibly TRBD1 (5 bases). Trimming took 6 bases from V and 6 from J, leaving 9 bases between them. The CDR3 consists of 12 residues. Per germline, CDR1 ENHRY and CDR2 SYGVKD. The CDR3 here is CAISTGGQPQHF. DNA for the CDR3: TGTGCCATCAGCACCGGGGGTCAGCCCCAGCATTTT.

V and J are TRBV7-8 and TRBJ2-2; TRBD2 matches 12 bases. Losses at the gene ends were 5 bases for V and 7 bases for J; bases not matched to a gene: 8. The length of the CDR3 is 16 residues. From germline, CDR1 is SGHVS and CDR2 FQNEAQ. The CDR3 DNA reads as TGTGCCAGCAGCCCCGGACTAGCGGGAAAGGACGGGGAGCTGTTTTTT. Encoded protein: CASSPGLAGKDGELFF.

This clone was counted a single time. This chain links TRBV7-3 with TRBJ2-3, with D possibly being TRBD1 or TRBD2 (5 bases each). Germline V gene lookup returns CDR1 SGHTA and CDR2 FQGTGA. V gave up 5 bases and J gave up 9 bases, with 24 bases separating them. The CDR3 runs to 16 residues. The CDR3 DNA follows: TGTGCCAGCAGCCTTATCCGGGACGACTACGGGAACACGCAGTATTTT. Residues: CASSLIRDDYGNTQYF.

The rearrangement links TRBV4-3 to TRBJ2-1, with D possibly matching TRBD2 (6 bases). Germline V gene lookup returns CDR1 LGHNA and CDR2 YSLEER. CDR3 size: 15 residues. Trimming cost V 0 bases and J 3 bases, with 9 bases left between them. In DNA form, the CDR3 reads TGCGCCAGCAGCCAAGATGGAGGGGACTACAATGAGCAGTTCTTC. Amino acid sequence: CASSQDGGDYNEQFF.

This chain joins TRBV6-5 and TRBJ1-3, with D unclear. The V end lost 8 bases, the J end lost 4 bases, and 12 bases lay between the germline ends. The CDR3 covers 13 residues. The germline CDR1 and CDR2 sequences are MNHEY and SVGAGI. This CDR3 is CASLGIAGNTIYF. Here the CDR3 DNA reads TGTGCCAGCCTGGGCATCGCGGGAAACACCATATATTTT.

The gene calls are TRBV4-1 and TRBJ1-1, with D perhaps matching TRBD1 (6 bases). Germline V gene sequence: CDR1 MGHRA, CDR2 YSYEKL. Deletions cut 4 bases from V and 0 bases from J, with 12 bases between. The CDR3 length is 15 residues. The CDR3 DNA reads TGCGCCAGCAGCCGTAATACAGGGTTGAACACTGAAGCTTTCTTT. Translation gives CASSRNTGLNTEAFF.

The chain joins TRBV6-5 to TRBJ1-5; D is possibly TRBD1 (6 bases). Trimming pared 0 bases from V and 1 base from J, leaving 7 bases between. The CDR3 consists of 15 residues. CDR1 is MNHEY, CDR2 SVGAGI, per germline. CDR3 sequence: CASSYSGGSNQPQHF. Here the CDR3 DNA reads TGTGCCAGCAGTTACTCGGGGGGCAGCAATCAGCCCCAGCATTTT.

The rearrangement joins TRBV9 to TRBJ2-1; 11 bases are shared with TRBD2. The germline V gene has CDR1 SGDLS and CDR2 YYNGEE. The CDR3 loop spans 18 amino acids. J gave up 3 bases and V 0 bases, and 8 bases lay outside the gene matches. CDR3 coding DNA: TGTGCCAGCAGCGTAGGGCTAGCGGGAGGAGGTAGCTACAATGAGCAGTTCTTC. This codes for CASSVGLAGGGSYNEQFF.

The rearrangement links TRBV10-3 to TRBJ2-2; 7 bases match TRBD1. From germline, CDR1 is ENHRY and CDR2 SYGVKD. This CDR3 is 14 amino acids long. J lost 4 bases, V lost 4 bases, and 3 bases had no gene match. CDR3 DNA sequence: TGTGCCATCAGTGGGACAGGCGCCACCGGGGAGCTGTTTTTT. As protein: CAISGTGATGELFF.

The chain joins TRBV10-3 to TRBJ1-3, with 10 positions matching TRBD1. The CDR3 has 16 amino acids. V was pared by 6 bases and J by 1 base, with 6 bases of the junction left unmatched. Germline lookup yields CDR1 ENHRY and CDR2 SYGVKD. This CDR3 is CAISGTGAASGNTIYF. CDR3 bases: TGTGCCATCAGCGGGACAGGGGCGGCTTCTGGAAACACCATATATTTT.

V gene TRBV5-1 combines with J gene TRBJ2-7, with D perhaps matching TRBD2 (6 bases). CDR3 length: 12 residues. Trimming removed 2 bases from V and 5 bases from J, with 8 bases in between. Germline-derived CDR1 and CDR2 are SGHRS and YFSETQ. CDR3 bases: TGCGCCAGCAGCTTCGGAGGGAACGAGCAGTACTTC. Protein product: CASSFGGNEQYF.

J is TRBJ1-4 and V is TRBV19, with D possibly being TRBD1 (5 bases). Trimming took 3 bases from V and 5 from J, leaving 13 bases between them. The CDR3 contains 15 residues. CDR1 LNHDA and CDR2 SQIVND come from the germline V gene (reference sequence). The CDR3 sequence: CASSMSGTLNEKLFF. The CDR3 DNA sequence: TGTGCCAGTAGTATGTCGGGGACCCTCAATGAAAAACTGTTTTTT.

The J gene is TRBJ1-1, the V gene TRBV7-9; no definite D call. The CDR3 length is 14 residues. Germline CDR1 reads SEHNR; CDR2 reads FQNEAQ (reference sequence). The V end lost 3 bases, the J end lost 0 bases, and 8 bases lay between the germline ends. In nucleotides, the CDR3 is TGTGCCAGCAGCTTGTATGACATGAACACTGAAGCTTTCTTT. It is translated as CASSLYDMNTEAFF.

CDR3 bases: TGTGCCAGCAGCGTAGGGGGGGCAGATACGCAGTATTTT. Its protein is CASSVGGADTQYF. The genes are TRBV9 and TRBJ2-3, with TRBD2 as a possible D gene (6 bases). The CDR3 runs 13 residues. CDR1 is SGDLS, CDR2 YYNGEE, per germline. V lost 0 bases to trimming and J lost 4 bases, with 6 bases between them.

The chain carries TRBV10-3 and TRBJ1-6; D not resolved. The CDR3 totals 13 residues. Germline loops: CDR1 ENHRY, CDR2 SYGVKD. Trimming pared 4 bases from V and 6 bases from J, leaving 7 bases between. CDR3 residues: CAISGHFNSPLHF. CDR3 sequence (DNA): TGTGCCATCAGTGGACACTTTAATTCACCCCTCCACTTT.

The chain couples TRBV1 to TRBJ1-5; the D call TRBD1 from the table was never checked on the DNA. TRBV1 is annotated as a pseudogene. CDR3 size: 15 residues. The CDR3 sequence: CTSSYGQPRNQPQHF. The DNA for the CDR3 is TGCACCAGCAGTTATGGACAGCCCCGTAATCAGCCCCAGCATTTT.